The source of this T cell receptor beta chain is a study of OX40 agonist ivuxolimab in advanced cancers. Points from the study as a whole: Average numbers of expanded clones were greater in CD8+ T cells than in CD4+.

This table comes from immunoSEQ multiplex PCR, and its TCRdb copy is limited to in-frame clones, with some not included. The sample contains 25,000 to 40,000 clones, about four fifths of which appear only once. Germline-derived CDR1 and CDR2 are SGHAT and FQDESV (reference sequence). The CDR3 is made up of 17 amino acids. The trim removed 5 bases at V and 6 bases at J, leaving 16 bases unmatched. With regard to this clone: Its antigen is unidentified.

Systemic immunosuppression or a history of autoimmune disease excluded patients. This TCR came from an adult with an advanced solid tumor such as melanoma, head and neck, liver or kidney cancer. The gene calls are TRBV11-1 and TRBJ2-7; 10 bases line up with TRBD1. This specimen consisted of CD4+ or CD8+ T cells sorted from blood, obtained in a trial of the OX40 agonist ivuxolimab. The CDR3 DNA reads TGTGCCAGCAGCCAAAACAGTACCGGGACAGGGGAGGGCGAGCAGTACTTC. Translation: CASSQNSTGTGEGEQYF.